Described below is a single TCR delta chain sequence and its context. The antigen remains unidentified. CDR1 and CDR2 (germline): TSWWSYY, QGS. With 4 bases removed from V and 3 bases from J, the gap between germline ends came to 21 bases. This CDR3 contains 17 residues. After alphabeta T cell depletion, CD3+ Vdelta1+ Vdelta2- thymocytes were sorted. Extracted RNA was reverse transcribed into cDNA. CDR3 amplicons came from multiplex PCR with pooled V-gene forward and constant-region reverse primers. TCRdb fed the multiplex PCR reads into CATT to redo clone calling. The sample lists about 25,000 delta-chain clones, 29% seen once, with around 1.6% in the top ten. The sample originates from a study of Vδ1+ human thymocytes. Study conclusions and caveats: Highly polyclonal TRG and TRD repertoires with Gaussian CDR3 length distributions appeared in thymus. Bulk data may be misread because of unexpected Vdelta2 sequences. Thymic delta-chain repertoires held roughly 20% Vdelta2 sequences and few Vdelta3, despite high sort purity.

Sequencing input: Vdelta1+ gamma-delta thymocytes from the thymus. Subset: FACS-sorted CD3+ TCRalphabeta- TCRVdelta1+ TCRVdelta2- thymocytes. The TCR sequence derives from a boy less than two years old who had congenital heart surgery. The chain couples TRDV1 to TRDJ1; weak D call: TRDD2 (5 bases). The CDR3 DNA follows: TGTGCTCTTGGGGGGGCCTTCACCAGGCTCCCGGCCGATAAACTCATCTTT. It translates to CALGGAFTRLPADKLIF.